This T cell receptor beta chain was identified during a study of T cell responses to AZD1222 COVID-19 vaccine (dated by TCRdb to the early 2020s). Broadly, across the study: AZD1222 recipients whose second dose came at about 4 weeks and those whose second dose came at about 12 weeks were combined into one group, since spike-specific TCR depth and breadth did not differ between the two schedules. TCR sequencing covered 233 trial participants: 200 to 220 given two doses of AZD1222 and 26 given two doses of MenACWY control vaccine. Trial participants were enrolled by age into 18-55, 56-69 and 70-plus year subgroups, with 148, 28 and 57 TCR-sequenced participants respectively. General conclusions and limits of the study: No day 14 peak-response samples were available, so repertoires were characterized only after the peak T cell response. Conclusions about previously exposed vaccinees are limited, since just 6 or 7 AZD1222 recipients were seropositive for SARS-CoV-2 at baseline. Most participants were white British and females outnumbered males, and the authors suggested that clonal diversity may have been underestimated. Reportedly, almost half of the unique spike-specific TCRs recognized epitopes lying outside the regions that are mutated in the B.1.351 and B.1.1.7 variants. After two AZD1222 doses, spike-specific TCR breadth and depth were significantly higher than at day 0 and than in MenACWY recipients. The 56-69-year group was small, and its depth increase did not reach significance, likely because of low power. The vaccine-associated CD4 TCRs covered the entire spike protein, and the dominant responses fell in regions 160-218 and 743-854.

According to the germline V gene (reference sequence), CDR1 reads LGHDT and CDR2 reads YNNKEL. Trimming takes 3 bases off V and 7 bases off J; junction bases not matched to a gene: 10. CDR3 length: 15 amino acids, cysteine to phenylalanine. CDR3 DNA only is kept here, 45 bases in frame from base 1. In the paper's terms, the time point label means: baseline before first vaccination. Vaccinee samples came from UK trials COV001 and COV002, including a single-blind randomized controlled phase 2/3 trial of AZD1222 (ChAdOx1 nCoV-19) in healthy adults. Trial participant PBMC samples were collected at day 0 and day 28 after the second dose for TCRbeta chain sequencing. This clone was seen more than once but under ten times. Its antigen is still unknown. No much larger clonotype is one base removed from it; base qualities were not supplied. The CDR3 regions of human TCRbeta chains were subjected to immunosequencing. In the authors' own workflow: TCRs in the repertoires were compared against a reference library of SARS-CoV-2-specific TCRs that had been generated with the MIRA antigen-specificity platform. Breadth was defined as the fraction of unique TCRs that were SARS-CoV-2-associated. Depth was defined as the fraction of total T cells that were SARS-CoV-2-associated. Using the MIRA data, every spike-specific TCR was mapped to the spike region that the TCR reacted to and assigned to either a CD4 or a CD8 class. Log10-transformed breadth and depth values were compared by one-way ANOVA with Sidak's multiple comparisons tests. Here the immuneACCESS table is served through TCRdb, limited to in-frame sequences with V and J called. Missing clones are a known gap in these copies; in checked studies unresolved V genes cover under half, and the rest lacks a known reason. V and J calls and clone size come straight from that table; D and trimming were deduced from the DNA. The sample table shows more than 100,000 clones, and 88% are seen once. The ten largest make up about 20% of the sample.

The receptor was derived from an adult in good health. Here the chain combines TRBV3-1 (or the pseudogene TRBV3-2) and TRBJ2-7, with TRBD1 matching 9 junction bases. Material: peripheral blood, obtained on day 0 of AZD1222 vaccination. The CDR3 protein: CASSHGWTGAEEQYF. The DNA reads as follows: TGTGCCAGCAGCCACGGATGGACAGGGGCGGAAGAGCAGTACTTC.